Reported below is one TCR beta chain. Its cognate antigen is unknown. The authors distributed each subset's genomic DNA evenly over several immunoSEQ plates. On ten immunoSEQ deep assay plates, unsorted PBMC DNA was sequenced. Here immunoSEQ multiplex PCR was the method, and the copy in TCRdb shows in-frame clones only, minus some. The sample yields about 560,000 clones, roughly 79% seen once. Recent acute infections and vaccinations were absent in the healthy HIV-negative adult donors. The CDR3 contains 13 residues. Deletions cut 5 bases from V and 7 bases from J, with 11 bases between. Germline loops: CDR1 LNHDA, CDR2 SQIVND (reference sequence). This sample is drawn from a study of shared clonotypes between healthy human individuals. Study-wide findings and caveats: Only blood was sampled, and tissue TCR repertoires likely differ from blood ones.

The TCR was taken from a woman aged 40 to 49 in good health. Some clones in this sample may be carry-over from other donors' samples. The gene calls are TRBV19 and TRBJ1-4; D is uncertain. Sequencing input: PBMCs. This CDR3 is CASSVKSGEKLFF. DNA of the CDR3: TGTGCCAGTAGTGTTAAGTCGGGTGAAAAACTGTTTTTT.